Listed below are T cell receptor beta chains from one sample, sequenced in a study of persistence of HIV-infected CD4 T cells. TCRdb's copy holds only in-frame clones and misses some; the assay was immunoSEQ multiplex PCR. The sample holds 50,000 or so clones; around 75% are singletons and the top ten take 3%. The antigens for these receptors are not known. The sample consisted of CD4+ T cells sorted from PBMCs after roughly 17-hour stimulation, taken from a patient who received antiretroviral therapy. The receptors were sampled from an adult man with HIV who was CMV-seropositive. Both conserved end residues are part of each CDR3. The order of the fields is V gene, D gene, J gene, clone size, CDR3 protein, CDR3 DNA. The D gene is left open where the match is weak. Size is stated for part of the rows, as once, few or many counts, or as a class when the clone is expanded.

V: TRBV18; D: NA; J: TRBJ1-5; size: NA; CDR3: CASSPTKGLGLSNQPQHF; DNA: TGTGCCAGCTCACCGACAAAGGGCTTGGGTCTAAGCAATCAGCCCCAGCATTTT
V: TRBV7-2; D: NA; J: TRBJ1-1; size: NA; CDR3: CASSLDTNTEAFF; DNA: TGTGCCAGCAGCTTAGACACGAACACTGAAGCTTTCTTT
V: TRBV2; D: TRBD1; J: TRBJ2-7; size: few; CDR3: CASTKQGAGYEQYF; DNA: TGTGCCAGCACCAAGCAGGGGGCCGGCTACGAGCAGTACTTC
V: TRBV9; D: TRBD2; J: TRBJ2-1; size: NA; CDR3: CASSPRGAGGLNEQFF; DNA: TGTGCCAGCAGCCCCCGGGGAGCGGGGGGATTAAATGAGCAGTTCTTC
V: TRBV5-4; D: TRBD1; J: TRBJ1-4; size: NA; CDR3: CASSLGTGGASNEKLFF; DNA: TGTGCCAGCAGCCTGGGGACAGGGGGCGCGAGTAATGAAAAACTGTTTTTT
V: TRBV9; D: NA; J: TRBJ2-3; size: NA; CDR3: CASSVFSTDTQYF; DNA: TGTGCCAGCAGCGTTTTTAGCACAGATACGCAGTATTTT
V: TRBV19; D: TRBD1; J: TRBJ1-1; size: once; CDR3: CASSPTGDRATESFF; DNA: TGTGCCAGTAGCCCGACCGGGGACAGGGCTACCGAGTCTTTCTTT
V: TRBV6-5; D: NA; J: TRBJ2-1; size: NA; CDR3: CASSYRRAGFYNEQFF; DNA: TGTGCCAGCAGTTACAGGCGGGCAGGGTTCTACAATGAGCAGTTCTTC
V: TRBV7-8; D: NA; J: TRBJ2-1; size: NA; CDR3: CASSFDGSSYNEQFF; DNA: TGTGCCAGCAGCTTTGACGGAAGCTCCTACAATGAGCAGTTCTTC
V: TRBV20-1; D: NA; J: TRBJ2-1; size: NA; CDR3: CSALGNEQFF; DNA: TGCAGTGCTCTGGGGAATGAGCAGTTCTTC
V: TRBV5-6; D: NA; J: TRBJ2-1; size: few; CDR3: CASSSQFLGSYNEQFF; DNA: TGTGCCAGCAGCTCCCAATTTTTAGGGTCCTACAATGAGCAGTTCTTC
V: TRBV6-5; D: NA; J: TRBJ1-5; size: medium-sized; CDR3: CASSAQREQPQHF; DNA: TGTGCCAGCAGCGCTCAGAGGGAACAGCCCCAGCATTTT
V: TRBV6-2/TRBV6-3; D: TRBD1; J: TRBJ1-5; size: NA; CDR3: CASSLDRDQPQHF; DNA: TGTGCCAGCAGTCTTGACAGGGATCAGCCCCAGCATTTT
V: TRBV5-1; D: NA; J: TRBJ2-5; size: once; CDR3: CASSLGQELIAQYF; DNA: TGCGCCAGCAGCTTGGGGCAGGAACTGATAGCCCAGTACTTC
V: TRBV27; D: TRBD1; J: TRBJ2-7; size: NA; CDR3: CASSRQGSYEQYF; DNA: TGTGCCAGCAGTCGACAGGGTTCCTACGAGCAGTACTTC
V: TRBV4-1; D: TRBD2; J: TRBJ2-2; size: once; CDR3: CASRVTSANTGELFF; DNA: TGCGCCAGCAGAGTGACTAGCGCGAACACCGGGGAGCTGTTTTTT
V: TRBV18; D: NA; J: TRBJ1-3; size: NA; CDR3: CASSPIDRQRVSGNTIYF; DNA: TGTGCCAGCTCACCCATTGACAGACAGCGAGTCTCTGGAAACACCATATATTTT
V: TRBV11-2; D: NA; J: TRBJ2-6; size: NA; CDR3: CASSFDVLTF; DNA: TGTGCCAGCAGCTTTGACGTCCTGACTTTC
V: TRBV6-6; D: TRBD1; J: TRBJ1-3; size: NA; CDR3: CASSTGQVVGNTIYF; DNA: TGTGCCAGCAGTACGGGACAGGTGGTTGGAAACACCATATATTTT
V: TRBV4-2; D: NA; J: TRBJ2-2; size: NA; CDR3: CASSQESRGATGELFF; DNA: TGTGCCAGCAGTCAAGAGAGTAGGGGGGCCACCGGGGAGCTGTTTTTT
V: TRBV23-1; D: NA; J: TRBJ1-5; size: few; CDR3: CASSHSPPRTAHSNQPQHF; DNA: TGCGCCAGCAGTCACTCCCCTCCTAGGACAGCCCATAGCAATCAGCCCCAGCATTTT
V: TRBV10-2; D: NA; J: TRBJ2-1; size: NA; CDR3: CASSRTDNEQFF; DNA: TGCGCCAGCAGTCGGACCGACAATGAGCAGTTCTTC
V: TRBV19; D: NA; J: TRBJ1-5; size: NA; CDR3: CASSRGWAGQPQHF; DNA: TGTGCCAGTAGTCGAGGGTGGGCAGGTCAGCCCCAGCATTTT
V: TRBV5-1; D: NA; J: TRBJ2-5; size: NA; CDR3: CASSLARETQYF; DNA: TGCGCCAGCAGCTTGGCCCGGGAGACCCAGTACTTC
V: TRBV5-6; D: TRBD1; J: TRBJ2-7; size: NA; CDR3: CASSFVGQVSYEQYF; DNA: TGTGCCAGCAGCTTCGTCGGACAGGTATCCTACGAGCAGTACTTC
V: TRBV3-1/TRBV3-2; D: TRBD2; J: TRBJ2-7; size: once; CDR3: CASSPLASYEQYF; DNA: TGTGCCAGCAGCCCACTAGCGAGCTACGAGCAGTACTTC
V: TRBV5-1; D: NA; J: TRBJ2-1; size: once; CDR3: CASSLDYGRQNEQFF; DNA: TGCGCCAGCAGCTTGGATTACGGGAGACAAAATGAGCAGTTCTTC
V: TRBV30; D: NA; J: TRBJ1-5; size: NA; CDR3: CAWSGSKTGGKDQPQHF; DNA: TGTGCCTGGAGCGGTTCGAAGACAGGAGGTAAGGATCAGCCCCAGCATTTT
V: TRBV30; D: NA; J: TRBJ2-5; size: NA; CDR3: CAWRRQGGQETQYF; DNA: TGTGCCTGGAGGCGGCAGGGGGGCCAAGAGACCCAGTACTTC
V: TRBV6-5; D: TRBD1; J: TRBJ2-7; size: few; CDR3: CASRLRQGEQYF; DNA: TGTGCCAGCAGACTTAGACAGGGTGAGCAGTACTTC
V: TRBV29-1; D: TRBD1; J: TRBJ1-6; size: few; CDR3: CSVRTGEGSPLHF; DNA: TGCAGCGTTCGGACAGGGGAAGGTTCACCCCTCCACTTT
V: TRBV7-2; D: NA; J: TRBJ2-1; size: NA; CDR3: CASSLIRTPDSYNEQFF; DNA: TGTGCCAGCAGCTTGATTCGGACTCCAGACTCCTACAATGAGCAGTTCTTC
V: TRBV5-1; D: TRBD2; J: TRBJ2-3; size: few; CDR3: CASSQTSGSSDTQYF; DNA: TGCGCCAGCAGCCAGACTAGCGGGAGTTCAGATACGCAGTATTTT
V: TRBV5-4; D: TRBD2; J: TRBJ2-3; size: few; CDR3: CASSLATSGAGDTQYF; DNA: TGTGCCAGCAGCTTGGCAACTAGCGGGGCGGGGGATACGCAGTATTTT
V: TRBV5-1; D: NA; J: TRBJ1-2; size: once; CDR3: CASSEAGRDYGYTF; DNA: TGCGCCAGCAGTGAGGCAGGGAGGGACTATGGCTACACCTTC
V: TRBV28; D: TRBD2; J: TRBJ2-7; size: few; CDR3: CASSVGLAGVGEQYF; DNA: TGTGCCAGCAGTGTGGGACTAGCGGGAGTGGGAGAGCAGTACTTC
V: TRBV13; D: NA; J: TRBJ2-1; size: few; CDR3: CASSLPGSAYNEQFF; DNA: TGTGCCAGCAGCCTGCCTGGAAGCGCCTACAATGAGCAGTTCTTC
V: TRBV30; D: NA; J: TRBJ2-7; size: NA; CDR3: CAWSVMWEQYF; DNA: TGTGCCTGGAGTGTAATGTGGGAGCAGTACTTC
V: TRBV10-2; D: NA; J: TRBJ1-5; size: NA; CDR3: CASSESRQPQHF; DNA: TGCGCCAGCAGTGAGTCAAGACAGCCCCAGCATTTT
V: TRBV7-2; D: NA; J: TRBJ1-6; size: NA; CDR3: CASSLVGGSPSPLHF; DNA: TGTGCCAGCAGCTTAGTAGGGGGTTCCCCATCACCCCTCCACTTT